The 14 T cell receptor beta chains listed next were all sequenced from one sample in a study of long-term antiretroviral therapy in people with HIV. Version v3.0 of the immunoSEQ assay ran at survey level. The data were produced by immunoSEQ multiplex PCR, yet TCRdb's version contains in-frame clones alone and is incomplete. Of around 22,000 clones in the sample, over 85% were seen once. The sample consisted of unsorted PBMCs, taken around 5 years after starting antiretroviral therapy. Source of these receptors: a woman between 45 and 65 years old with HIV.

The V gene is TRBV19, the J gene TRBJ1-5; no clear D. Germline values: CDR1 LNHDA, CDR2 SQIVND (reference sequence). V gave up 6 bases and J gave up 3 bases, with 12 bases separating them. There are 14 residues in the CDR3. The CDR3 bases are TGTGCCAGTAGGTTAGGACGGATCAATCAGCCCCAGCATTTT. Encoded protein: CASRLGRINQPQHF.

This clone was seen only once. The V and J genes are TRBV27 and TRBJ1-2; D unclear. CDR1 is MNHEY and CDR2 is SMNVEV in the germline V gene (reference sequence). This CDR3 spans 14 amino acids. The V end was cut by 5 bases, the J end by 3 bases, with 13 bases between. The CDR3 loop is CASSNPGQDYGYTF. The CDR3 coding sequence is TGTGCCAGCAGTAACCCCGGGCAGGACTATGGCTACACCTTC.

The chain has TRBV27 and TRBJ2-1; possible D gene TRBD2, 6 bases. V lost 7 bases and J 4 bases, leaving 17 bases between the germline ends. Looked up from germline, CDR1 is MNHEY and CDR2 is SMNVEV (reference sequence). The CDR3 contains 15 residues. The CDR3 DNA follows: TGTGCCAGCACCAACGGGGTAGCGGCGTACAATGAGCAGTTCTTC. Its translation is CASTNGVAAYNEQFF.

V and J are TRBV9 and TRBJ1-3, with unresolved D. The CDR3 sequence is 13 residues long. The germline V gene has CDR1 SGDLS and CDR2 YYNGEE. Trimming cost V 0 bases and J 4 bases, with 5 bases left between them. CDR3 region: CASSVAPGNTIYF. The CDR3 nucleotides read TGTGCCAGCAGCGTAGCCCCCGGAAACACCATATATTTT.

The V and J genes are TRBV5-1 and TRBJ2-1; 12 bases agree with TRBD2. Germline lookup yields CDR1 SGHRS and CDR2 YFSETQ. V was clipped by 6 bases and J by 15 bases; unmatched bases: 19. The CDR3 spans 16 residues. CDR3 protein: CASTPNPGELAGGRFF. CDR3 in DNA: TGCGCCAGCACCCCTAATCCCGGGGAACTAGCGGGGGGTAGGTTCTTC. Full variable domain (rest looked up from reference TRBV5-1 and TRBJ2-1): KAGVTQTPRYLIKTRGQQVTLSCSPISGHRSVSWYQQTPGQGLQFLFEYFSETQRNKGNFPGRFSGRQFSNSRSEMNVSTLELGDSALYLCASTPNPGELAGGRFFGPGTRLTVL.

The chain links TRBV6-5 to TRBJ2-7, with D unclear. Trimming left V 2 bases short and J 5 bases short, with 7 bases between. CDR1 is MNHEY, CDR2 SVGAGI, per germline. This CDR3 spans 12 amino acids. The CDR3 region has the DNA TGTGCCAGCAGTTACCCCAGCCACGAGCAGTACTTC. Translation: CASSYPSHEQYF.

The rearrangement joins TRBV19 to TRBJ2-7; 7 nucleotides agree with TRBD2. Trimming removed 3 bases from V and 2 bases from J; junction bases left unmatched: 1. Germline-derived CDR1 and CDR2 are LNHDA and SQIVND (reference sequence). The CDR3 is 13 amino acids. CDR3 loop: CASSITSAYEQYF. Written as DNA, the CDR3 is TGTGCCAGTAGTATTACTAGCGCCTACGAGCAGTACTTC.

The J gene is TRBJ2-7, the V gene TRBV15; 8 bases line up with TRBD1. V shed 1 base and J 5 bases; nucleotides not matched to a gene: 4. Per germline, CDR1 LNHNV and CDR2 YYDKDF (reference sequence). This CDR3 region has 14 residues. The CDR3 DNA is TGTGCCACCAGCAGAGGACAGGGGCGAGACGAGCAGTACTTC. This encodes CATSRGQGRDEQYF.

The chain uses TRBV6-1 and TRBJ1-2; D ambiguous. V gave up 0 bases and J gave up 7 bases, with 12 bases separating them. The CDR3 loop spans 14 amino acids. The germline CDR1 and CDR2 sequences are MNHNS and SASEGT. The CDR3 sequence: CASSEAHGWSGYTF. CDR3 nucleotides: TGTGCCAGCAGTGAAGCGCATGGGTGGAGTGGCTACACCTTC.

The chain joins TRBV6-6 to TRBJ1-2, with D maybe TRBD1 (5 bases). The CDR3 is made up of 16 amino acids. Trimming pared 5 bases from V and 4 bases from J, leaving 20 bases between. Germline V gives CDR1 MNHNY, CDR2 SVGAGI (reference sequence). The CDR3 bases are TGTGCCAGCAGTCGATTCCCCGGGACGGAGACCTATGGCTACACCTTC. The encoded protein is CASSRFPGTETYGYTF.

The chain couples TRBV5-1 to TRBJ2-1; TRBD2 agrees at 10 bases. Germline CDR1 is SGHRS and CDR2 is YFSETQ. This CDR3 region has 15 residues. With 2 bases clipped from V and 8 bases from J, the junction kept 7 bases outside the gene matches. CDR3 protein: CASSLPLAGEDEQFF. The CDR3 DNA reads as TGCGCCAGCAGCTTACCGCTAGCGGGAGAGGATGAGCAGTTCTTC.

This chain uses TRBV5-6 with TRBJ2-7, with TRBD2 matching over 8 bases. Germline V lookup: CDR1 SGHDT, CDR2 YYEEEE. With 3 bases clipped from V and 1 base from J, the junction kept 6 bases outside the gene matches. There are 15 residues in the CDR3. CDR3 DNA sequence: TGTGCCAGCAGCTCCGCGGGAGGCCCATCCTACGAGCAGTACTTC. It yields the protein CASSSAGGPSYEQYF. Drawing the rest from reference TRBV5-6 and TRBJ2-7, the complete variable domain is DAGVTQSPTHLIKTRGQQVTLRCSPKSGHDTVSWYQQALGQGPQFIFQYYEEEERQRGNFPDRFSGHQFPNYSSELNVNALLLGDSALYLCASSSAGGPSYEQYFGPGTRLTVT.

The J gene is TRBJ2-7, the V gene TRBV28; TRBD1 might be the D (5 bases). Germline V lookup: CDR1 MDHEN, CDR2 SYDVKM. The length of the CDR3 is 13 residues. V gave up 6 bases and J gave up 0 bases, with 9 bases separating them. This CDR3 is CASSSTDSYEQYF. In nucleotides, the CDR3 is TGTGCCAGCAGCTCGACAGACTCCTACGAGCAGTACTTC.

V gene TRBV5-1 combines with J gene TRBJ2-1; perhaps D is TRBD1 or TRBD2 (6 bases each). This CDR3 is 13 amino acids long. V was shortened by 7 bases and J by 7 bases, with 15 bases between the two germline ends. The germline gives CDR1 SGHRS, CDR2 YFSETQ. The CDR3 region is CASARGPGNEQFF. The CDR3 bases are TGCGCCAGCGCCCGGGGGCCTGGTAATGAGCAGTTCTTC.